This T cell receptor beta chain was sequenced during a study of tumor-infiltrating lymphocytes in oesophageal squamous cell carcinoma. Each CDR3 protein gets one entry after TCRdb re-called the PCR reads with MiXCR. Of more than 10,000 distinct CDR3 sequences detected, 45% to 65% appear once; the ten largest clones hold over 35%. CDR1 MNHEY and CDR2 SVGAGI come from the germline V gene. Ends included, the CDR3 has 15 residues. In the case of this clonotype: In this CDR3 the conserved last residue, phenylalanine or tryptophan, is missing, so a read error is likely. Because the CDR3's place on the DNA is in doubt, the DNA is left out and the CDR3 is given as listed by TCRdb.

The sample consisted of esophageal tumor tissue. The clonotype comes from a male donor with esophageal squamous cell carcinoma. V is TRBV6-5 and J is TRBJ2-7; TRBD1, as called in the table, went unchecked against the DNA. The CDR3 spells CASRGTEGSWGPSSS.